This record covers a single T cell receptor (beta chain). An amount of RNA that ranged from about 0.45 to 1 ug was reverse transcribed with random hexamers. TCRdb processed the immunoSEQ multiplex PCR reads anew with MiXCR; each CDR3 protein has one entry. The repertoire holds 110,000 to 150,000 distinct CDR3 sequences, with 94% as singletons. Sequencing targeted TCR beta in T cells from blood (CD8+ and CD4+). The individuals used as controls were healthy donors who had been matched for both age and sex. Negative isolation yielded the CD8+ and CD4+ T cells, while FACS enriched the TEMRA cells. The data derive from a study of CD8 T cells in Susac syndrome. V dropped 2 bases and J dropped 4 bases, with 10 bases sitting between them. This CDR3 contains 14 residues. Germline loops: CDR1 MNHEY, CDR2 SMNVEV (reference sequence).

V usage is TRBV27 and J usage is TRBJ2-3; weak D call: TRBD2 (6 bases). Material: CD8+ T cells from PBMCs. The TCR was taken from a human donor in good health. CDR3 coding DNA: TGTGCCAGCAGTTTAGCGGGATCGGCAGATACGCAGTATTTT. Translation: CASSLAGSADTQYF.